This entry concerns a single T cell receptor beta chain. No antigen is known for it. V lost 5 bases and J 7 bases, leaving 21 bases between the germline ends. Germline-derived CDR1 and CDR2 are KGHSH and LQKENI. The CDR3 is 15 residues long. The data belong to a study of cytomegalovirus exposure and HLA in healthy donors. Study background: The 90 to 150 validation repertoires, a later analysis reported, used the same platform as the roughly 700 repertoires from the first cohort. Study-wide findings and caveats: Most TCR sequences were rare, but some public TCRs occurred in many donors. Using the classifier, cytomegalovirus status was reportedly diagnosed with high specificity and sensitivity.

Sequencing used immunoSEQ multiplex PCR; TCRdb keeps in-frame clones, though not all of them. Of over 150,000 clones in the sample, approximately 82% were seen once. This chain uses TRBV18 with TRBJ2-7, with D tentatively TRBD2 (7 bases). Input material: PBMCs. The TCR originated in a woman younger than 45 in good health and CMV-seropositive. CDR3 amino acids: CASSSRRRGEGEQYF. CDR3 sequence (DNA): TGTGCCAGCTCATCCCGACGGAGGGGGGAGGGAGAGCAGTACTTC.